This T cell receptor (beta chain) was documented in a study of T-cell memory formation after mild COVID-19. The study's findings and limits: Some clones that responded were present in memory (sampled pre-infection), which suggests cross-reactive memory joined.

The authors produced TCR alpha and TCR beta cDNA libraries with sample barcodes and UMIs by 5'RACE using constant-segment primers. TCRdb independently ran MiXCR on the 5' RACE reads; one entry per CDR3 protein. The sample lists roughly 560,000 distinct CDR3 sequences; just over 20% were seen once. V gave up 4 bases and J gave up 3 bases, with 12 bases separating them. CDR3 length: 14 residues. This clonotype has only a few counts. The antigen is not known. The V and J genes are TRBV12-3 or TRBV12-4 and TRBJ1-1, with no clear D. What was sequenced was PBMCs or a T cell subset sorted from them (not recorded which). The clonotype was recovered from an adult woman who had mild COVID-19 (a few samples of this study predate the infection). Cell type and time point are not known. CDR3 DNA sequence: TGTGCCAGCAGTTACCCCGGGCCTCACACTGAAGCTTTCTTT. The encoded protein is CASSYPGPHTEAFF.